These T cell receptor beta chains were read from a single sample in a study of T cell responses to AZD1222 COVID-19 vaccine. TCRdb's table, derived via immunoSEQ multiplex PCR, lists solely in-frame clones and lacks some. The sample has approximately 170,000 clones, less than 95% seen once. Source: peripheral blood, taken on day 0 of AZD1222 vaccination. These receptor sequences come from an adult in good health. Each CDR3 is given with its conserved first and last residue. The order of the fields is J gene, D gene, clone size, V gene, CDR3 DNA, CDR3 protein. The D gene is left open where the match is weak. Clone size is shown for a subset of rows, as once, few, many or a class of expanded clone.

j_gene: TRBJ2-7
d_gene: TRBD2
abundance: -
v_gene: TRBV7-2
CDR3nt: TGTGCCAGCAGTGAGGGACTAGCGCGAGTAGAGGAGCAGTACTTC
CDR3aa: CASSEGLARVEEQYF

j_gene: TRBJ2-1
d_gene: TRBD2
abundance: -
v_gene: TRBV10-3
CDR3nt: TGTGCCATCAGTGTGGGACTAGAAGATGAGCAGTTCTTC
CDR3aa: CAISVGLEDEQFF

j_gene: TRBJ2-2
d_gene: -
abundance: -
v_gene: TRBV5-4
CDR3nt: TGTGCCAGCAGCTTGGAAACGGGCTCCGGGGAGCTGTTTTTT
CDR3aa: CASSLETGSGELFF

j_gene: TRBJ1-5
d_gene: -
abundance: -
v_gene: TRBV6-5
CDR3nt: TGTGCCAGCACACCCGGGACAACAAATAATCAGCCCCAGCATTTT
CDR3aa: CASTPGTTNNQPQHF

j_gene: TRBJ2-2
d_gene: -
abundance: -
v_gene: TRBV30
CDR3nt: TGTGCCTGGACCTCTTGGGACCCAAACACCGGGGAGCTGTTTTTT
CDR3aa: CAWTSWDPNTGELFF

j_gene: TRBJ1-4
d_gene: -
abundance: -
v_gene: TRBV30
CDR3nt: TGTGCCTGGAGTATTGATACGGGGAGGGTTAATAATGTGAAACTGTTTTTT
CDR3aa: CAWSIDTGRVNNVKLFF

j_gene: TRBJ1-3
d_gene: -
abundance: -
v_gene: TRBV10-3
CDR3nt: TGTGCCATCAGTGACGGGGGAAACACCATATATTTT
CDR3aa: CAISDGGNTIYF

j_gene: TRBJ2-3
d_gene: TRBD2
abundance: -
v_gene: TRBV20-1
CDR3nt: TGCAGTGCTAGTGCGGGAGGCCACAATACGCAGTATTTT
CDR3aa: CSASAGGHNTQYF

j_gene: TRBJ1-2
d_gene: -
abundance: -
v_gene: TRBV5-6
CDR3nt: TGTGCCAGCATCTCCGGGTATCTAAACTATGGCTACACCTTC
CDR3aa: CASISGYLNYGYTF

j_gene: TRBJ2-5
d_gene: TRBD1
abundance: -
v_gene: TRBV7-2
CDR3nt: TGTGCCAGCAGTCGTAAAAAGGGGACAGCCCATTTCCAAGAGACCCAGTACTTC
CDR3aa: CASSRKKGTAHFQETQYF

j_gene: TRBJ2-1
d_gene: TRBD2
abundance: -
v_gene: TRBV5-4
CDR3nt: TGTGCCAGCAGCTTGATACAGCGGGAGGCCAATGAGCAGTTCTTC
CDR3aa: CASSLIQREANEQFF

j_gene: TRBJ2-1
d_gene: -
abundance: -
v_gene: TRBV27
CDR3nt: TGTGCCAGCAGGGGGCCGGACGTTCGGGATGAGCAGTTCTTC
CDR3aa: CASRGPDVRDEQFF

j_gene: TRBJ1-1
d_gene: -
abundance: -
v_gene: TRBV28
CDR3nt: TGTGCCAGCAGTTTAGGGGACATGACCACTGAAGCTTTCTTT
CDR3aa: CASSLGDMTTEAFF

j_gene: TRBJ2-4
d_gene: TRBD2
abundance: once
v_gene: TRBV7-2
CDR3nt: TGTGCCAGCAGCTTACAGCGGGACTTGAAGCGGTACTTC
CDR3aa: CASSLQRDLKRYF

j_gene: TRBJ2-5
d_gene: -
abundance: -
v_gene: TRBV18
CDR3nt: TGTGCCAGCTCACCTCGGGACACAGAGACCCAGTACTTC
CDR3aa: CASSPRDTETQYF

j_gene: TRBJ1-6
d_gene: -
abundance: -
v_gene: TRBV12-3/TRBV12-4
CDR3nt: TGTGCCAGCAGTTTCAAGCTTTCACCCCTCCACTTT
CDR3aa: CASSFKLSPLHF

j_gene: TRBJ1-5
d_gene: -
abundance: -
v_gene: TRBV30
CDR3nt: TGTGCCTGGAGTGCCATACAGGGAGATAGCAATCAGCCCCAGCATTTT
CDR3aa: CAWSAIQGDSNQPQHF

j_gene: TRBJ1-3
d_gene: -
abundance: -
v_gene: TRBV30
CDR3nt: TGTGCCTGGAAAGTTCAAGTCGGGGGTAACACCATATATTTT
CDR3aa: CAWKVQVGGNTIYF

j_gene: TRBJ2-2
d_gene: TRBD1
abundance: -
v_gene: TRBV27
CDR3nt: TGTGCCAGCAGTTTGACAGGGTACACCGGGGAGCTGTTTTTT
CDR3aa: CASSLTGYTGELFF

j_gene: TRBJ1-1
d_gene: -
abundance: -
v_gene: TRBV27
CDR3nt: TGTGCCAGCAGTTTAAAGGGAGGGTTTAGTACTGAAGCTTTCTTT
CDR3aa: CASSLKGGFSTEAFF

j_gene: TRBJ1-1
d_gene: -
abundance: -
v_gene: TRBV19
CDR3nt: TGTGCCAGTAGTAAAACACTGAACACTGAAGCTTTCTTT
CDR3aa: CASSKTLNTEAFF

j_gene: TRBJ1-2
d_gene: -
abundance: -
v_gene: TRBV29-1
CDR3nt: TGCAGCGTTGATGGGGGGAGCGGCTACACCTTC
CDR3aa: CSVDGGSGYTF

j_gene: TRBJ2-7
d_gene: TRBD2
abundance: -
v_gene: TRBV5-1
CDR3nt: TGCGCCAGCAGCTCCCATGGGTTTAGCGGGAACGAGCAGTACTTC
CDR3aa: CASSSHGFSGNEQYF

j_gene: TRBJ1-1
d_gene: -
abundance: once
v_gene: TRBV2
CDR3nt: TGTGCCAGCAGTGTACAGAATCCGACTGAAGCTTTCTTT
CDR3aa: CASSVQNPTEAFF

j_gene: TRBJ1-4
d_gene: -
abundance: -
v_gene: TRBV28
CDR3nt: TGTGCCAGCAGTTTATATGGGGGAGGGATGGAAAAACTGTTTTTT
CDR3aa: CASSLYGGGMEKLFF

j_gene: TRBJ1-2
d_gene: TRBD1
abundance: -
v_gene: TRBV11-3
CDR3nt: TGTGCCAGCAGCCAGGGGGGAAACTATGGCTACACCTTC
CDR3aa: CASSQGGNYGYTF

j_gene: TRBJ1-3
d_gene: -
abundance: -
v_gene: TRBV28
CDR3nt: TGTGCCAGCAGTTGGACAGAACCCATCTCTGGAAACACCATATATTTT
CDR3aa: CASSWTEPISGNTIYF

j_gene: TRBJ1-5
d_gene: -
abundance: -
v_gene: TRBV18
CDR3nt: TGTGCCAGCTCGCTGCAGGGACCTAGCAATCAGCCCCAGCATTTT
CDR3aa: CASSLQGPSNQPQHF

j_gene: TRBJ1-3
d_gene: -
abundance: -
v_gene: TRBV28
CDR3nt: TGTGCCAGCAGTTTATATCGAGAGCTCCCTACTGGAAACACCATATATTTT
CDR3aa: CASSLYRELPTGNTIYF

j_gene: TRBJ1-4
d_gene: -
abundance: -
v_gene: TRBV30
CDR3nt: TGTGCCTGGAGAGGTCAGGGTAATGAAAAACTGTTTTTT
CDR3aa: CAWRGQGNEKLFF

j_gene: TRBJ2-7
d_gene: -
abundance: -
v_gene: TRBV21-1
CDR3nt: TGTGCCAGCAGCCGCGGGGATAGCTCCTACGAGCAGTACTTC
CDR3aa: CASSRGDSSYEQYF

j_gene: TRBJ2-1
d_gene: -
abundance: many
v_gene: TRBV28
CDR3nt: TGTGCCAGCAGTTTAGTAGCGGAGTTCTACAATGAGCAGTTCTTC
CDR3aa: CASSLVAEFYNEQFF

j_gene: TRBJ1-2
d_gene: TRBD1
abundance: -
v_gene: TRBV19
CDR3nt: TGTGCCAGTAGTATTACAGGGGACTATGGCTACACCTTC
CDR3aa: CASSITGDYGYTF

j_gene: TRBJ2-5
d_gene: -
abundance: -
v_gene: TRBV2
CDR3nt: TGTGCCAGCAGTGAAGGCTCCAGGGCTCCAGAGACCCAGTACTTC
CDR3aa: CASSEGSRAPETQYF

j_gene: TRBJ2-2
d_gene: TRBD1
abundance: -
v_gene: TRBV10-3
CDR3nt: TGTGCCATCAGTCCCCGAGGGACAGGGAACACCGGGGAGCTGTTTTTT
CDR3aa: CAISPRGTGNTGELFF

j_gene: TRBJ1-3
d_gene: -
abundance: -
v_gene: TRBV18
CDR3nt: TGTGCCAGCTCACTCGGAATCTCGGGAAACACCATATATTTT
CDR3aa: CASSLGISGNTIYF

j_gene: TRBJ2-2
d_gene: -
abundance: -
v_gene: TRBV28
CDR3nt: TGTGCCAGCAGTTTAAGGGGGGCTGGGAGGGGAGCGAACACCGGGGAGCTGTTTTTT
CDR3aa: CASSLRGAGRGANTGELFF

j_gene: TRBJ2-1
d_gene: -
abundance: -
v_gene: TRBV11-3
CDR3nt: TGTGCCAGCAGCCCCGGTGGCACCAACCTTTTGGGCAATGAGCAGTTCTTC
CDR3aa: CASSPGGTNLLGNEQFF

j_gene: TRBJ2-7
d_gene: TRBD2
abundance: -
v_gene: TRBV28
CDR3nt: TGTGCCCTAAGGACGTGGCGGGAGCTGGGTGGCGCCTACGAGCAGTACTTC
CDR3aa: CALRTWRELGGAYEQYF

j_gene: TRBJ2-7
d_gene: -
abundance: -
v_gene: TRBV7-2
CDR3nt: TGTGCCAGCAGCTTAATTCGAAGTTTATCAAGCTCCTACGAGCAGTACTTC
CDR3aa: CASSLIRSLSSSYEQYF

j_gene: TRBJ2-7
d_gene: -
abundance: -
v_gene: TRBV5-1
CDR3nt: TGCGCCAGCAGCAGCGGACTGCCGCTCTACGAGCAGTACTTC
CDR3aa: CASSSGLPLYEQYF

j_gene: TRBJ2-1
d_gene: -
abundance: -
v_gene: TRBV24-1
CDR3nt: TGTGCCACCAGTACAGGATACAATGAGCAGTTCTTC
CDR3aa: CATSTGYNEQFF

j_gene: TRBJ2-1
d_gene: -
abundance: -
v_gene: TRBV7-3
CDR3nt: TGTGCCAGCAGCCCCCAGGGGTCGTACAATGAGCAGTTCTTC
CDR3aa: CASSPQGSYNEQFF

j_gene: TRBJ1-5
d_gene: -
abundance: -
v_gene: TRBV28
CDR3nt: TGTGCCAGCAAGGGCCGGCATGAGGGGTACAGAAATCAGCCCCAGCATTTT
CDR3aa: CASKGRHEGYRNQPQHF

j_gene: TRBJ1-2
d_gene: -
abundance: -
v_gene: TRBV30
CDR3nt: TGTGTGGGGGACACCGCTATTTCCGGCTACACCTTC
CDR3aa: CVGDTAISGYTF

j_gene: TRBJ2-1
d_gene: TRBD2
abundance: -
v_gene: TRBV11-2
CDR3nt: TGTGCCAGCAGCCAGGGACTAGCGGGCCCTTCCTACAATGAGCAGTTCTTC
CDR3aa: CASSQGLAGPSYNEQFF

j_gene: TRBJ1-4
d_gene: -
abundance: -
v_gene: TRBV4-2
CDR3nt: TGTGCCAGCAGCCAAGATCCCCGTAAACTGTTTTTT
CDR3aa: CASSQDPRKLFF

j_gene: TRBJ2-1
d_gene: -
abundance: -
v_gene: TRBV12-3/TRBV12-4
CDR3nt: TGTGCCAGCCGTCGACAAGGTGAGCAGTTCTTC
CDR3aa: CASRRQGEQFF

j_gene: TRBJ2-2
d_gene: -
abundance: -
v_gene: TRBV28
CDR3nt: TGTGCCAGCAGTTTGTATCCAGGGGCGAACACCGGGGAGCTGTTTTTT
CDR3aa: CASSLYPGANTGELFF

j_gene: TRBJ2-5
d_gene: -
abundance: -
v_gene: TRBV28
CDR3nt: TGTGCCAGCAGTAACCCCACCAAGACCCAGTACTTC
CDR3aa: CASSNPTKTQYF

j_gene: TRBJ1-2
d_gene: TRBD1
abundance: once
v_gene: TRBV5-4
CDR3nt: TGTGCCAGCAGCTTCACAGGGGCGACCTATGGCTACACCTTC
CDR3aa: CASSFTGATYGYTF

j_gene: TRBJ2-1
d_gene: -
abundance: -
v_gene: TRBV10-3
CDR3nt: TGTGCCATCAGCCAGGGGGGATCCACCTACAATGAGCAGTTCTTC
CDR3aa: CAISQGGSTYNEQFF

j_gene: TRBJ2-1
d_gene: TRBD2
abundance: -
v_gene: TRBV9
CDR3nt: TGTGCCAGCAGCGCCACTAGCGGCCGCTCCTACAATGAGCAGTTCTTC
CDR3aa: CASSATSGRSYNEQFF

j_gene: TRBJ2-7
d_gene: -
abundance: -
v_gene: TRBV14
CDR3nt: TGTGCCAGCAGCCAAGACGGAAGCGAGCAGTACTTC
CDR3aa: CASSQDGSEQYF

j_gene: TRBJ1-1
d_gene: -
abundance: -
v_gene: TRBV11-3
CDR3nt: TGTGCCAGCACCTTAGGGGGGGCGAACACTGAAGCTTTCTTT
CDR3aa: CASTLGGANTEAFF

j_gene: TRBJ1-5
d_gene: -
abundance: -
v_gene: TRBV28
CDR3nt: TGTGCCAGCAGTTTACGTGGGCCCCAGCATTTT
CDR3aa: CASSLRGPQHF

j_gene: TRBJ1-6
d_gene: -
abundance: once
v_gene: TRBV9
CDR3nt: TGTGCCAGCAGCGTAGAGGCCGATATTAATTCACCCCTCCACTTT
CDR3aa: CASSVEADINSPLHF

j_gene: TRBJ1-3
d_gene: -
abundance: once
v_gene: TRBV10-1
CDR3nt: TGCGCCAGCAGTGAAGGGGGGACTGGAAACACCATATATTTT
CDR3aa: CASSEGGTGNTIYF

j_gene: TRBJ2-3
d_gene: TRBD2
abundance: -
v_gene: TRBV10-3
CDR3nt: TGTGCCGCCTCTAGCGGGAGGTTCCCGACAGATACGCAGTATTTT
CDR3aa: CAASSGRFPTDTQYF